These T cell receptor beta chains were read from a single sample in a study of T cell changes during pregnancy in multiple sclerosis. Clones were read by immunoSEQ multiplex PCR, and TCRdb kept only the in-frame ones, dropping some. The top ten hold about 2% of the sample, which has 69,000 or so clones, 92% seen once. Sequences were derived from peripheral blood, sampled before pregnancy. The receptors were sampled from a female donor with multiple sclerosis, enrolled in a pregnancy study. The CDR3 runs from the conserved cysteine through the conserved F or W. The order of the fields is CDR3 length, clone size, J gene, V gene, D gene, CDR3 protein, CDR3 DNA. The D gene is left open where the match is weak. Clone size appears in some rows only: once, few, many, or a class for an expanded clone.

>14|.|TRBJ2-7|TRBV5-1|.
CASSPGHYYYEQYF
TGCGCCAGCAGTCCGGGACACTATTACTACGAGCAGTACTTC
>18|once|TRBJ2-3|TRBV18|TRBD1
CASSPLTRQGSRGDTQYF
TGTGCCAGCTCACCACTAACAAGACAGGGAAGCAGAGGAGATACGCAGTATTTT
>15|.|TRBJ1-2|TRBV19|.
CASSISPGSNYGYTF
TGTGCCAGTAGTATTTCCCCGGGTTCTAACTATGGCTACACCTTC
>16|.|TRBJ2-1|TRBV6-5|.
CASSYSAGSSYNEQFF
TGTGCCAGCAGTTATAGCGCGGGTAGCTCCTACAATGAGCAGTTCTTC
>17|.|TRBJ2-1|TRBV27|TRBD2
CASSFDQPSGVYNEQFF
TGTGCCAGCAGTTTTGACCAACCTAGCGGGGTCTACAATGAGCAGTTCTTC
>14|.|TRBJ2-7|TRBV6-5|.
CASRPSLRDTISYF
TGTGCCAGCAGACCCTCACTTAGGGACACCATTTCGTACTTC
>11|.|TRBJ2-7|TRBV30|.
CAWGTSNEQYF
TGTGCCTGGGGGACTTCCAACGAGCAGTACTTC
>16|.|TRBJ2-7|TRBV6-5|.
CASSYSVEGDPYEQYF
TGTGCCAGCAGTTACTCCGTAGAGGGGGATCCCTACGAGCAGTACTTC
>13|.|TRBJ2-7|TRBV19|.
CASSIHRESEQYF
TGTGCCAGTAGTATTCACAGGGAAAGCGAGCAGTACTTC
>15|.|TRBJ1-1|TRBV7-9|.
CASSFDRYMNTEAFF
TGTGCCAGCAGCTTCGACAGGTACATGAACACTGAAGCTTTCTTT
>18|once|TRBJ2-4|TRBV19|TRBD1
CASSSFGQGVPAKNIQYF
TGTGCCAGTAGTAGTTTTGGACAGGGGGTGCCAGCCAAAAACATTCAGTACTTC
>16|.|TRBJ2-7|TRBV28|TRBD1
CASSSTVGTGRAEQYF
TGTGCCAGCAGTTCAACCGTCGGGACAGGAAGGGCCGAGCAGTACTTC
>17|.|TRBJ2-2|TRBV19|TRBD1
CASSTTRQGVYTGELFF
TGTGCCAGTAGTACCACCCGACAGGGGGTTTACACCGGGGAGCTGTTTTTT
>16|many|TRBJ2-6|TRBV4-2|.
CASSQDGSSGANVLTF
TGTGCCAGCAGCCAAGATGGGAGCTCTGGGGCCAACGTCCTGACTTTC
>13|.|TRBJ1-1|TRBV7-9|.
CASSPTGGGKAFF
TGTGCCAGCAGCCCGACTGGGGGCGGCAAAGCTTTCTTT
>14|once|TRBJ1-3|TRBV15|.
CATSRDQSGNTIYF
TGTGCCACCAGCAGAGATCAGTCTGGAAACACCATATATTTT
>13|.|TRBJ1-1|TRBV4-1|TRBD1
CASSHRGITEAFF
TGCGCCAGCAGCCACAGGGGGATCACTGAAGCTTTCTTT
>15|.|TRBJ2-1|TRBV28|TRBD2
CASSYGGTIYNEQFF
TGTGCCAGCAGTTACGGGGGGACGATTTACAATGAGCAGTTCTTC
>13|once|TRBJ2-1|TRBV18|TRBD1
CASSPQGAYEQFF
TGTGCCAGCTCACCACAGGGGGCGTATGAGCAGTTCTTC
>15|.|TRBJ2-1|TRBV10-3|TRBD2
CAISEEPGLAAEQFF
TGTGCCATCAGTGAGGAACCGGGACTAGCGGCTGAGCAGTTCTTC
>16|.|TRBJ2-7|TRBV5-1|TRBD2
CASSPFEGGVLYEQYF
TGCGCCAGCAGCCCCTTTGAGGGAGGGGTCCTCTACGAGCAGTACTTC
>13|.|TRBJ1-3|TRBV19|.
CASSIGTGNTIYF
TGTGCCAGTAGCATTGGCACTGGAAACACCATATATTTT
>15|.|TRBJ2-7|TRBV19|TRBD2
CASSMMSLAGNEQYF
TGTGCCAGTAGTATGATGAGCCTAGCGGGAAACGAGCAGTACTTC
>14|.|TRBJ2-5|TRBV7-3|TRBD1
CASSDGQDQETQYF
TGTGCCAGCAGCGACGGACAGGACCAAGAGACCCAGTACTTC
>14|.|TRBJ2-5|TRBV7-3|TRBD1
CASSRQGLPETQYF
TGTGCCAGCAGCCGACAGGGCCTTCCAGAGACCCAGTACTTC
>12|.|TRBJ1-5|TRBV28|.
CASNQGSQPQHF
TGTGCCAGCAATCAGGGATCTCAGCCCCAGCATTTT
>16|.|TRBJ2-1|TRBV28|TRBD2
CASSLGGLAAYNEQFF
TGTGCCAGCAGTTTAGGGGGACTAGCGGCCTACAATGAGCAGTTCTTC
>18|.|TRBJ2-1|TRBV5-1|TRBD2
CASSSVVSGNVFLNEQFF
TGCGCCAGCAGCTCGGTGGTTAGCGGGAATGTCTTTTTAAATGAGCAGTTCTTC
>14|once|TRBJ1-2|TRBV13|TRBD1
CASSLGTGAGGYTF
TGTGCCAGCAGCTTAGGTACAGGGGCGGGAGGCTACACCTTC
>15|.|TRBJ1-2|TRBV5-1|.
CASSPEGRALYGYTF
TGCGCCAGCAGCCCGGAGGGCAGGGCTCTTTATGGCTACACCTTC
>13|.|TRBJ2-7|TRBV19|.
CASSIEQGDEQYF
TGTGCCAGTAGTATAGAACAAGGAGACGAGCAGTACTTC
>13|.|TRBJ2-7|TRBV7-9|TRBD2
CASASGSSYEQYF
TGTGCCAGCGCGAGCGGGAGCTCCTACGAGCAGTACTTC
>15|.|TRBJ2-7|TRBV6-4|.
CASSVEAGPSYEQYF
TGTGCCAGCAGTGTAGAGGCGGGGCCCTCCTACGAGCAGTACTTC
>14|.|TRBJ1-3|TRBV2|.
CASIGGISGNTIYF
TGTGCCAGCATCGGGGGGATTTCTGGAAACACCATATATTTT
>15|.|TRBJ2-1|TRBV7-6|TRBD2
CASSSLAGGNNEQFF
TGTGCCAGCAGCTCACTAGCGGGAGGGAACAATGAGCAGTTCTTC
>13|.|TRBJ2-5|TRBV19|.
CASSGGIMETQYF
TGTGCCAGTAGTGGAGGGATTATGGAGACCCAGTACTTC
>17|.|TRBJ2-7|TRBV7-2|.
CASSLGWGDTSSYEQYF
TGTGCCAGCAGCTTAGGTTGGGGTGACACTAGCTCCTACGAGCAGTACTTC
>16|.|TRBJ1-3|TRBV11-2|.
CASSFVQASSGNTIYF
TGTGCCAGCAGCTTCGTTCAGGCAAGCTCTGGAAACACCATATATTTT
>17|.|TRBJ1-1|TRBV4-3|.
CASSQGLNLGRGTEAFF
TGCGCCAGCAGCCAAGGACTGAACCTGGGGAGGGGCACTGAAGCTTTCTTT
>16|.|TRBJ2-3|TRBV7-9|TRBD2
CASSRESGIGTDTQYF
TGTGCCAGCAGCCGAGAAAGCGGGATTGGCACAGATACGCAGTATTTT
>17|.|TRBJ1-1|TRBV9|.
CASSVAEYRDTNTEAFF
TGTGCCAGCAGCGTAGCCGAGTACCGGGACACAAACACTGAAGCTTTCTTT
>18|.|TRBJ2-3|TRBV2|TRBD2
CASRVNLVTSGGADTQYF
TGTGCCAGCAGGGTTAATTTGGTGACTAGCGGGGGGGCAGATACGCAGTATTTT
>12|.|TRBJ1-6|TRBV7-9|TRBD1
CASRTGESPLHF
TGTGCCAGCCGGACAGGGGAGTCACCCCTCCACTTT
>13|.|TRBJ2-7|TRBV7-9|.
CASSLGAGYEQYF
TGTGCCAGCAGCTTAGGGGCCGGCTACGAGCAGTACTTC
>16|.|TRBJ2-1|TRBV2|.
CATHPTGISSYNEQFF
TGTGCCACTCATCCTACAGGGATAAGCTCCTACAATGAGCAGTTCTTC
>16|.|TRBJ2-7|TRBV27|TRBD2
CASSSLSGRITYEQYF
TGTGCCAGCAGTTCCCTTAGCGGGAGAATCACCTACGAGCAGTACTTC
>15|.|TRBJ2-7|TRBV7-9|.
CASSSWTADPYEQYF
TGTGCCAGCAGCTCCTGGACAGCGGACCCCTACGAGCAGTACTTC
>15|few|TRBJ2-7|TRBV28|TRBD2
CASSLWKMGGNEQYF
TGTGCCAGCAGTTTATGGAAAATGGGAGGGAACGAGCAGTACTTC
>15|.|TRBJ1-2|TRBV4-2|.
CASSQEQRARYGYTF
TGTGCCAGCAGCCAGGAGCAGAGGGCCCGCTATGGCTACACCTTC
>15|.|TRBJ1-6|TRBV4-1|.
CASSQEAGIPSPLHF
TGCGCCAGCAGCCAAGAAGCAGGGATCCCATCACCCCTCCACTTT
>15|.|TRBJ2-5|TRBV11-2|.
CASTLVGGRRETQYF
TGTGCCAGCACCCTCGTCGGGGGGCGCCGGGAGACCCAGTACTTC
>15|.|TRBJ1-1|TRBV6-1|.
CASSEWVTQNTEAFF
TGTGCCAGCAGTGAATGGGTGACACAGAACACTGAAGCTTTCTTT
>13|once|TRBJ1-1|TRBV27|.
CASSLSGAFEAFF
TGTGCCAGCAGTTTATCTGGGGCGTTTGAAGCTTTCTTT
>15|.|TRBJ1-1|TRBV5-1|.
CASSLVTGLNTEAFF
TGCGCCAGCAGCTTGGTAACAGGATTGAACACTGAAGCTTTCTTT
>18|.|TRBJ1-1|TRBV7-2|.
CASSRTRSGDVKNTEAFF
TGTGCCAGCAGCCGAACCAGATCCGGAGACGTCAAGAACACTGAAGCTTTCTTT